The 25 T cell receptor beta chains below all came from one sample that was sequenced in a study of OX40 agonist ivuxolimab in advanced cancers. Produced via immunoSEQ multiplex PCR; TCRdb's table is partial and in-frame only. The sample lists tens of thousands of clones; approximately 87% were seen once. The sample here was CD4+ or CD8+ T cells sorted from blood, taken in a trial of the OX40 agonist ivuxolimab. The receptors originated from an adult with an advanced solid tumor such as melanoma, head and neck, liver or kidney cancer.

V and J are TRBV19 and TRBJ1-5; 9 positions match TRBD1. This CDR3 contains 16 residues. The germline V gene encodes CDR1 LNHDA and CDR2 SQIVND (reference sequence). Trimming removed 2 bases from V and 5 bases from J; junction bases left unmatched: 7. The CDR3 DNA follows: TGTGCCAGTAGTATATACGGACAGGGGAGCCATCAGCCCCAGCATTTT. It translates to CASSIYGQGSHQPQHF.

The J gene is TRBJ2-7, the V gene TRBV7-9; D might be TRBD2 (6 bases). From germline, CDR1 is SEHNR and CDR2 FQNEAQ (reference sequence). This CDR3 has 14 residues. V gave up 3 bases and J gave up 2 bases, with 11 bases separating them. CDR3 coding DNA: TGTGCCAGCAGCTTCGGCGGGGTCCCCTACGAGCAGTACTTC. Translation: CASSFGGVPYEQYF.

Here the CDR3 DNA reads TGTGCCAGCCGGCGGGGGGTAGGCTCTGGAAACACCATATATTTT. Its translation is CASRRGVGSGNTIYF. The chain couples TRBV6-5 to TRBJ1-3; maybe TRBD1 (5 bases). The CDR3 totals 15 residues. Germline-derived CDR1 and CDR2 are MNHEY and SVGAGI. V shed 8 bases and J shed 0 bases, with 14 bases lying between them.

This chain uses TRBV7-9 with TRBJ2-7; a weak D match, TRBD1 (5 bases). Deletions cut 1 base from V and 6 bases from J, with 13 bases between. Germline values: CDR1 SEHNR, CDR2 FQNEAQ (reference sequence). The CDR3 has 14 amino acids. CDR3 bases: TGTGCCAGCAGCTTAGGGCAGGGCCTCGTCGAGCAGTACTTC. Encoded protein: CASSLGQGLVEQYF.

The gene calls are TRBV18 and TRBJ1-1, with 7 nucleotides matching TRBD1. With 3 bases clipped from V and 5 bases from J, the junction kept 3 bases outside the gene matches. The length of the CDR3 is 13 residues. Germline V gene data show CDR1 as KGHSH and CDR2 as LQKENI. CDR3 in DNA: TGTGCCAGCTCACCGGGACAGAGGACTGAAGCTTTCTTT. This translates into CASSPGQRTEAFF.

V is TRBV6-1 and J is TRBJ2-5; 12 bases line up with TRBD2. This CDR3 has 16 residues. V was clipped by 4 bases and J by 3 bases; unmatched bases: 6. CDR1 is MNHNS, CDR2 SASEGT, per germline. The CDR3 sequence is CASSAQPSGGEETQYF. CDR3 nucleotide sequence: TGTGCCAGCAGTGCCCAGCCTAGCGGGGGGGAAGAGACCCAGTACTTC.

V is TRBV5-5 and J is TRBJ1-4, with TRBD1 matching 8 bases. CDR1 is SGHKS, CDR2 YYEKEE, per germline (reference sequence). The CDR3 length is 16 residues. J gave up 4 bases and V 4 bases, and 9 bases lay outside the gene matches. The CDR3 spells CASSDPSGGRNEKLFF. DNA for the CDR3: TGTGCCAGCAGCGATCCTTCAGGGGGCCGTAATGAAAAACTGTTTTTT. The full variable domain, in which reference TRBV5-5 and TRBJ1-4 provide the parts outside the CDR3, is DAGVTQSPTHLIKTRGQQVTLRCSPISGHKSVSWYQQVLGQGPQFIFQYYEKEERGRGNFPDRFSARQFPNYSSELNVNALLLGDSALYLCASSDPSGGRNEKLFFGSGTQLSVL.

This chain uses TRBV18 with TRBJ1-1; D gene unclear. With 6 bases removed from V and 1 base from J, the gap between germline ends came to 9 bases. In germline, CDR1 is KGHSH, CDR2 LQKENI. CDR3 length: 13 residues. This CDR3 reads CASSPEGNTEAFF. The DNA of the CDR3 is TGTGCCAGCTCGCCCGAGGGGAACACTGAAGCTTTCTTT.

V usage is TRBV30 and J usage is TRBJ1-4; TRBD1 is a possible D gene (5 bases). Per the germline V gene, CDR1 is GTSNPN and CDR2 is SVGIG (reference sequence). V dropped 5 bases and J dropped 6 bases, with 16 bases sitting between them. The CDR3 covers 14 residues. This CDR3 is CAWSTGTDYEKLFF. The DNA for the CDR3 is TGTGCCTGGTCCACCGGGACTGACTATGAAAAACTGTTTTTT.

This chain uses TRBV7-3 with TRBJ2-2, with D perhaps matching TRBD1 or TRBD2 (5 bases each). The CDR3 is 16 residues long. Deletions cut 5 bases from V and 1 base from J, with 14 bases between. Looked up from germline, CDR1 is SGHTA and CDR2 is FQGTGA. For the CDR3, the DNA is TGTGCCAGCAGCAACCGGGGTGACAGGAACACCGGGGAGCTGTTTTTT. This codes for CASSNRGDRNTGELFF.

The chain links TRBV7-9 to TRBJ1-1; D is unclear. CDR1 is SEHNR and CDR2 is FQNEAQ in the germline V gene (reference sequence). The V end lost 4 bases, the J end lost 5 bases, and 11 bases lay between the germline ends. The CDR3 totals 13 residues. The chain's CDR3 is CASSYIERTEAFF. The CDR3 nucleotides are TGTGCCAGCAGCTACATAGAAAGGACTGAAGCTTTCTTT.

As concerns this clone: At one end the junction does not follow the germline gene, possibly because of a read error. CDR3 region: CASSPQTGNQPQHF. Here the CDR3 DNA reads TGTGCCAGCAGCCCCCAGACAGGCAACCAGCCCCAGCATTTT. V is TRBV7-2 and J is TRBJ1-5; the D gene is possibly TRBD1 (6 bases). CDR1 and CDR2 (germline): SGHTA, FQGNSA. This CDR3 has 14 amino acids. The whole variable domain, remainder taken from reference TRBV7-2 and TRBJ1-5, is GAGVSQSPSNKVTEKGKDVELRCDPISGHTALYWYRQSLGQGLEFLIYFQGNSAPDKSGLPSDRFSAERTGGSVSTLTIQRTQQEDSAVYLCASSPQTGNQPQHFGDGTRLSIL.

The rearrangement joins TRBV7-9 to TRBJ2-5; TRBD1 agrees at 9 bases. Germline loops: CDR1 SEHNR, CDR2 FQNEAQ (reference sequence). The CDR3 is 15 amino acids. The trim removed 4 bases at V and 3 bases at J, leaving 6 bases unmatched. CDR3 sequence: CASSSGTGLEETQYF. As DNA, the CDR3 is TGTGCCAGCAGCTCGGGGACAGGGTTAGAAGAGACCCAGTACTTC. Full variable domain (missing parts from reference TRBV7-9 and TRBJ2-5): DTGVSQNPRHKITKRGQNVTFRCDPISEHNRLYWYRQTLGQGPEFLTYFQNEAQLEKSRLLSDRFSAERPKGSFSTLEIQRTEQGDSAMYLCASSSGTGLEETQYFGPGTRLLVL.

The rearrangement links TRBV9 to TRBJ2-5; 12 positions agree with TRBD1. Germline CDR1 is SGDLS and CDR2 is YYNGEE. With V trimmed by 3 bases and J by 0 bases, 12 bases remained unmatched. This CDR3 contains 19 residues. CDR3 sequence reads: CASSEHAGTGGRNQETQYF. The CDR3 nucleotides read TGTGCCAGCAGCGAGCATGCCGGGACAGGGGGCCGGAACCAAGAGACCCAGTACTTC.

This clone was detected only once. CDR3 coding DNA: TGTGCCAGCTCATCCAGGGTGGTTAGCACAGATACGCAGTATTTT. Residues: CASSSRVVSTDTQYF. This sequence joins TRBV18 and TRBJ2-3; TRBD1 might be the D (5 bases). Trimming took 5 bases from V and 0 from J, leaving 12 bases between them. The CDR3 is made up of 15 amino acids. The germline CDR1 and CDR2 sequences are KGHSH and LQKENI.

This chain joins TRBV5-1 and TRBJ2-7, with D unclear. Deletions cut 2 bases from V and 0 bases from J, with 6 bases between. This CDR3 region has 13 residues. Germline values: CDR1 SGHRS, CDR2 YFSETQ. The CDR3: CASSFGNSYEQYF. The CDR3 region has the DNA TGCGCCAGCAGCTTCGGAAACTCCTACGAGCAGTACTTC.

V and J are TRBV15 and TRBJ1-2; no definite D call. V was shortened by 0 bases and J by 0 bases, with 11 bases between the two germline ends. The CDR3 sequence is 16 residues long. Germline CDR1 LNHNV, CDR2 YYDKDF (reference sequence). The CDR3 nucleotides are TGTGCCACCAGCAGAGATCGTGATGATTCTAACTATGGCTACACCTTC. Protein sequence: CATSRDRDDSNYGYTF.

The J gene is TRBJ1-1, the V gene TRBV6-1, with a possible D match to TRBD1 (6 bases). Germline V CDR1 and CDR2: MNHNS, SASEGT. The V end lost 8 bases, the J end lost 0 bases, and 10 bases lay between the germline ends. The CDR3 is made up of 13 amino acids. The CDR3 here is CASAGQMNTEAFF. As DNA, the CDR3 is TGTGCCAGCGCAGGACAGATGAACACTGAAGCTTTCTTT.

The chain has TRBV27 and TRBJ2-7; TRBD1 matches at 7 bases. J gave up 7 bases and V 7 bases, and 16 bases lay outside the gene matches. Germline V CDR1 and CDR2: MNHEY, SMNVEV (reference sequence). CDR3 length: 15 amino acids. The CDR3 DNA reads TGTGCCAGCACCCCTACAGGGGAGAATGGCTATGAGCAGTACTTC. Encoded protein: CASTPTGENGYEQYF.

This chain links TRBV16 with TRBJ1-5; D not certain. Germline CDR1 and CDR2: KGHSY and FQNENV. Trimming pared 0 bases from V and 7 bases from J, leaving 13 bases between. The CDR3 extends over 15 amino acids. The CDR3 DNA reads as TGTGCCAGCAGCCAATCGGTGGGAGGGATGCAGCCCCAGCATTTT. This sequence encodes CASSQSVGGMQPQHF.

The rearrangement joins TRBV11-2 to TRBJ2-7; D ambiguous. CDR3 length equals 13 residues. Per the germline V gene, CDR1 is SGHAT and CDR2 is FQNNGV. V lost 1 base and J lost 3, with 7 bases in between. The CDR3: CASSLGRSYEQYF. CDR3 coding DNA: TGTGCCAGCAGCTTAGGTCGAAGCTACGAGCAGTACTTC.

The chain is built from TRBV5-6 and TRBJ2-3, with D perhaps matching TRBD2 (7 bases). V lost 4 bases to trimming and J lost 4 bases, with 19 bases between them. Germline values: CDR1 SGHDT, CDR2 YYEEEE. The CDR3 runs to 16 residues. The CDR3 coding sequence is TGTGCCAGCAGCCTCCGGGCGGGGGCACCTGCAGATACGCAGTATTTT. Protein sequence: CASSLRAGAPADTQYF.

The chain links TRBV5-6 to TRBJ2-7, with D possibly being TRBD2 (6 bases). CDR1 SGHDT and CDR2 YYEEEE come from the germline V gene. The CDR3 sequence is 13 residues long. The ends were cut back, 2 bases at V and 7 bases at J, with 13 bases in the middle. CDR3 DNA: TGTGCCAGCAGCTTCGGGGGAGATCGAGAGCAGTACTTC. Encoded protein: CASSFGGDREQYF.

The chain uses TRBV6-5 and TRBJ2-7; 9 nucleotides align to TRBD1. There are 14 residues in the CDR3. Germline values: CDR1 MNHEY, CDR2 SVGAGI. The trim removed 6 bases at V and 5 bases at J, leaving 8 bases unmatched. Here the CDR3 reads CASSKQGAYHEQYF. The CDR3 DNA reads as TGTGCCAGCAGCAAACAGGGGGCCTACCACGAGCAGTACTTC.

The rearrangement uses TRBV27 and TRBJ2-7; TRBD1 agrees at 10 bases. The junction had 8 bases not matched to a gene; V was cut back by 4 bases and J by 5 bases. The CDR3 spans 15 residues. Germline lookup yields CDR1 MNHEY and CDR2 SMNVEV (reference sequence). The CDR3 protein is CASSSPGQGWHEQYF. The CDR3 nucleotides read TGTGCCAGCAGTTCCCCGGGACAGGGGTGGCACGAGCAGTACTTC.